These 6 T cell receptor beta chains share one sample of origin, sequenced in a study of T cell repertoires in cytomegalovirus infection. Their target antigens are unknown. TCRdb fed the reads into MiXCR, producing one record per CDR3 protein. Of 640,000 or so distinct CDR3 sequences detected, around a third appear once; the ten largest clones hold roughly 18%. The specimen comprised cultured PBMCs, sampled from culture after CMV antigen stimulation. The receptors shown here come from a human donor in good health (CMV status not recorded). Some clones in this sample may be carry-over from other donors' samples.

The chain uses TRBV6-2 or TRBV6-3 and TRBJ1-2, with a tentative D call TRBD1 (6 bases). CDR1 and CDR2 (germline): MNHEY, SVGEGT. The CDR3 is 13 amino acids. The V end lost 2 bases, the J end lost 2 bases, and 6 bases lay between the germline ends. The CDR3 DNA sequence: TGTGCCAGCAGTTACGACAGGAACTATGGCTACACCTTC. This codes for CASSYDRNYGYTF.

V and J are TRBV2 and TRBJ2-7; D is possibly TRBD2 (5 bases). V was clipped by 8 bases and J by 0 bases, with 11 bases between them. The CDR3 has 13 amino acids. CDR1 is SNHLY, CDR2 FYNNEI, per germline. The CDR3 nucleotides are TGTGCCAGCGGTAACCGGGACTCCTACGAGCAGTACTTC. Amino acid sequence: CASGNRDSYEQYF.

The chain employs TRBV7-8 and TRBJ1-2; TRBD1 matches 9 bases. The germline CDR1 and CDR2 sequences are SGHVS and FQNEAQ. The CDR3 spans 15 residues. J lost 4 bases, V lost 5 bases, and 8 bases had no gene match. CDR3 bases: TGTGCCAGCAGCCCGAGAGGGACAGGGTTCTATGGCTACACCTTC. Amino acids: CASSPRGTGFYGYTF.

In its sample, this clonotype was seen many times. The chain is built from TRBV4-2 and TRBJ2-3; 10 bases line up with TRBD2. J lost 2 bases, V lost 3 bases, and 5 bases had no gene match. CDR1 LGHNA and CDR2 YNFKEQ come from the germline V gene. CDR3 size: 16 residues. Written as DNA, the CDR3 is TGTGCCAGCAGCCAGCCACTAGCGGGGATCACAGATACGCAGTATTTT. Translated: CASSQPLAGITDTQYF.

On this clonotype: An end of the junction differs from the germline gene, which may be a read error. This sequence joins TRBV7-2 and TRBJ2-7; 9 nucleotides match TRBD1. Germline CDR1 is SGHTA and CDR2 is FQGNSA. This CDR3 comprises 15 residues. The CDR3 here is CASSSRGTGSYERYF. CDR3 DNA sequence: TGTGCCAGCAGTAGCCGAGGGACAGGGAGCTACGAGCGGTACTTC.

The CDR3 spells CATRPDVVRGANVLTF. The CDR3 region has the DNA TGTGCCACTAGGCCCGACGTCGTTCGGGGGGCCAACGTCCTGACTTTC. The V call is TRBV19, the J call TRBJ2-6; D is unclear. The CDR3 has 16 residues. Trimming removed 10 bases from V and 4 bases from J, with 20 bases in between. Per the germline V gene, CDR1 is LNHDA and CDR2 is SQIVND (reference sequence).